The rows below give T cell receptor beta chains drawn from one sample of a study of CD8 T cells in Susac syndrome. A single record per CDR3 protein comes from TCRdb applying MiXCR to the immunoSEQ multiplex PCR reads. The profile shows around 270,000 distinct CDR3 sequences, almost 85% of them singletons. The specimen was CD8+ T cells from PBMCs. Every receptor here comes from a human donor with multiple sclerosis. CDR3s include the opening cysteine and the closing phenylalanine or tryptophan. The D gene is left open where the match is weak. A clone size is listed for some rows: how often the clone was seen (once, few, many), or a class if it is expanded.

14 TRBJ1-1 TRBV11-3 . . TGTGCCAGCAGCTTAGAGGGCAAGGGGACAGAAGCTTTCTTT CASSLEGKGTEAFF
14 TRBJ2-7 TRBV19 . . TGTGCCAGTAGTATGCAGGCCCCGTTGGACGAGCGGTACTTC CASSMQAPLDERYF
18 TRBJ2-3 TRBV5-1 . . TGCGCCAGCAGCTTGGGTTTCGGGGGCAGCGTTAGCACAGATACGCAGTATTTT CASSLGFGGSVSTDTQYF
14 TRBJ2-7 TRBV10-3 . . TGTGCCATCATGGGGGGCTACAGCTCCTACGAGCAGTACTTC CAIMGGYSSYEQYF
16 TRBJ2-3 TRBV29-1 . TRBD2 TGCAGCGCAAGGACTAGCGGGACCTCTAGCACAGATACGCAGTATTTT CSARTSGTSSTDTQYF
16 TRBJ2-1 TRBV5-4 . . TGTGCCAGCAGCATCTTAGCGGTGGGGGTGAGGAATGAGCAGTTCTTC CASSILAVGVRNEQFF
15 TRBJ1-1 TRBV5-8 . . TGTGCCAGCAGCTTTGGACGGACCATGAACACTGAAGCTTTCTTT CASSFGRTMNTEAFF
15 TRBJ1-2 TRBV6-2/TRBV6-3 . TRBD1 TGTGCCAGCAGTTACTCCGGGACAGTGATTAATGGCTACACCTTC CASSYSGTVINGYTF
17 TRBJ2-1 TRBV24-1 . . TGTGCCACCAGTGCGGATGAAGGGAACGTATTTTACAATGAGCAGTTCTTC CATSADEGNVFYNEQFF
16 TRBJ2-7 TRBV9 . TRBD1 TGTGCCAGCAGCACGCCGGACAGGACTCCCTCCAACGAGCAGTACTTC CASSTPDRTPSNEQYF
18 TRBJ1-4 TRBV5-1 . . TGCGCCAGCAGCCTATACCCAGACAGCGTTGCAACTAATGAAAAACTGTTTTTT CASSLYPDSVATNEKLFF
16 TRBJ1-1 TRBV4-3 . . TGCGCCAGCAGCCAAGATTACGGGAATTTGAACACTGAAGCTTTCTTT CASSQDYGNLNTEAFF
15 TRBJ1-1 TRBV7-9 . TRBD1 TGTGCCAGCAGCCAGGGGGAGGGGAAAGGGACTGAAGCTTTCTTT CASSQGEGKGTEAFF
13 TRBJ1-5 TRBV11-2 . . TGTGCCAGCAGCTTAGAAGTCCATCAGCCCCAGCATTTT CASSLEVHQPQHF
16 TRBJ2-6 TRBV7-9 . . TGTGCCTTTCGGGGGTGGACACCGCCTGGGGCCAACGTCCTGACTTTC CAFRGWTPPGANVLTF
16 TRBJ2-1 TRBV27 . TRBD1 TGTGCCAGCAGTTTCCATGGACAGGGGACATACAATGAGCAGTTCTTC CASSFHGQGTYNEQFF
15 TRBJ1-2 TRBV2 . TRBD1 TGTGCCAGCAGTGAAAAGGGATACAGGGGCTATGGCTACACCTTC CASSEKGYRGYGYTF
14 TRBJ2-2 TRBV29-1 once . TGCAGCGCCCCCATGAGTTCGAACACCGGGGAGCTGTTTTTT CSAPMSSNTGELFF
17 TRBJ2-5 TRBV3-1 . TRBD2 TGTGCCAGCAGCCAAGTTGGACTAGCGGTGACCCAAGAGACCCAGTACTTC CASSQVGLAVTQETQYF
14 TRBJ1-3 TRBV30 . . TGTGCCGTTTCCCGCGCCAACTCTGGAAACACCATATATTTT CAVSRANSGNTIYF
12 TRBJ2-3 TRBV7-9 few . TGTGCCAGCAGCGTCCGGACAGATACGCAGTATTTT CASSVRTDTQYF
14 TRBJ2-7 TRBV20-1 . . TGCAGTGCTAGAGGGTCCAGGGAACAGAACGAGCAGTACTTC CSARGSREQNEQYF
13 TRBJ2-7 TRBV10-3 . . TGTGCCACAAGGGGTGGGAGCTCCTACGAGCAGTACTTC CATRGGSSYEQYF
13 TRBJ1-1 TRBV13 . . TGTGCCAGCGCCCCCGAAGGGGGGAAGGAAGCTTTCTTT CASAPEGGKEAFF
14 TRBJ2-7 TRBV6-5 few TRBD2 TGTGCCAGCACCTTAGCGGGAGGTTCCTACGAGCAGTACTTC CASTLAGGSYEQYF
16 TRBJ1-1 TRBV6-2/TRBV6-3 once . TGTGCCAGCAGTTACAATTTCACAGCTATGAACACTGAAGCTTTCTTT CASSYNFTAMNTEAFF
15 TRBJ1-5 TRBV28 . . TGTGCCAGCAGCGAGATAAAGGGGAGCAATCAGCCCCGGCATTTT CASSEIKGSNQPRHF
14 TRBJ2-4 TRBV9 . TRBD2 TGTGCCAGCAGCCCGGCTAGCGGGAGTCACATTCAGTACTTC CASSPASGSHIQYF
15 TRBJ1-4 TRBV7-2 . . TGTGCCAGCAGCTTAGATACCAGGGCTAATGAAAAACTGTTTTTT CASSLDTRANEKLFF
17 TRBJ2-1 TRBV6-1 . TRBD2 TGTGCCAGCCATGGACTAGCGGGAGGGATCGGCTTCAATGAGCAGTTCTTC CASHGLAGGIGFNEQFF
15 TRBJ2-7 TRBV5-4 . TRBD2 TGTGCCAGCAGCTTGTCTCTAGCGGGACCCTACGAGCAGTACTTC CASSLSLAGPYEQYF
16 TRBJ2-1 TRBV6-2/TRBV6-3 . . TGTGCCAGCAGCCGAACCGGACAGAGCTCCTACAGTGAGCAGTTCTTC CASSRTGQSSYSEQFF
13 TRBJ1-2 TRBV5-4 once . TGTGCCAGCAGCTTGGGGGGAAAGGATGGCTACACCTTC CASSLGGKDGYTF
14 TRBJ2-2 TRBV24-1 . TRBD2 TGTGCCACCAGTGAACTAGCGGGGCCAGGGGAGCTGTTTTTT CATSELAGPGELFF
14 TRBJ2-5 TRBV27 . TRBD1 TGTGCCAGCAGGTGGGACAGGGGATCAGAGACCCAGTACTTC CASRWDRGSETQYF
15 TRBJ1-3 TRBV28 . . TGTGCCAGCAGTTTGTTTAGGACGGGCGGAAACACCATATATTTT CASSLFRTGGNTIYF
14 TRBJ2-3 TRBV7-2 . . TGTGCCAGCAGCTTAGGGGGGCTCACAGATACGCAGTATTTT CASSLGGLTDTQYF
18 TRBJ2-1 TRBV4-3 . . TGCGCCAGCAGCCACCATGCCGGGACTTCTAGCTCCTACAATGAGCAGTTCTTC CASSHHAGTSSSYNEQFF
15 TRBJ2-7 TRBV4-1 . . TGCGCCAGCAGCCAAGAAGGGGGAGCTAGAGCCGAGCAGTACTTC CASSQEGGARAEQYF
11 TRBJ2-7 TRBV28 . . TGTGCCAGCAGTTTTATGAACGAGCAGTACTTC CASSFMNEQYF
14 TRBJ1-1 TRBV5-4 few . TGTGCCAGCAGCTTGGAAGGGGTGAACACTGAAGCTTTCTTT CASSLEGVNTEAFF
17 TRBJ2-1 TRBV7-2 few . TGTGCCAGCAGCTTCGTTATCCCGCGGAGCTCCTACAATGAGCAGTTCTTC CASSFVIPRSSYNEQFF
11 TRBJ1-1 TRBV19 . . TGTGCCAGTAGTAGCCGCACTGAAGCTTTCTTT CASSSRTEAFF
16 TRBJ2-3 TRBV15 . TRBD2 TGTGCCACCAGCAGATCGCGGACTAGCGGGTCAGATACGCAGTATTTT CATSRSRTSGSDTQYF
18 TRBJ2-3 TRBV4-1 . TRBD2 TGCGCCAGCAGCAAAGGGGCTAGCGGTCCTTTTAGCACAGATACGCAGTATTTT CASSKGASGPFSTDTQYF
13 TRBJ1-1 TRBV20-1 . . TGCAGTTCGGAACCCGGGGTTGGGACTGAAGCTTTCTTT CSSEPGVGTEAFF
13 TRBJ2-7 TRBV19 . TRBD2 TGTGCCAGTAGACTAGCGGGGAACTACGAGCAGTACTTC CASRLAGNYEQYF
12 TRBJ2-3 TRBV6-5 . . TGTGCCAGTCGGACAGCCACAGATACGCAGTATTTT CASRTATDTQYF
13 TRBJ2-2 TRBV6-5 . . TGTGCCAGCAGTTACAAGGCGGGCGGGGAGCTGTTTTTT CASSYKAGGELFF
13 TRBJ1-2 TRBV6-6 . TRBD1 TGTGCCAGCAGGCCGGACAGGGACCATGGCTACACCTTC CASRPDRDHGYTF
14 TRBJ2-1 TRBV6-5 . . TGTGCCAGCAGTGCGGACAGTTACTTCAATGAGCAGTTCTTC CASSADSYFNEQFF
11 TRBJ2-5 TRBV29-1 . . TGCAGCGTTGATGGGGGGGAGACCCAGTACTTC CSVDGGETQYF
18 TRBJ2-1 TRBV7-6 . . TGTGCCAGCAGCTTAGCAGTCGCGGCCCCGGAGAAAGGGGCTGAGCAGTTCTTC CASSLAVAAPEKGAEQFF
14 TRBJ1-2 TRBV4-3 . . TGCGCCAGCAGCCAAGTTCCTGACAGAAATGGCTACACCTTC CASSQVPDRNGYTF
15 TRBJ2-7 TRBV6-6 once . TGTGCCAGCAGCCACGGCCAGCTGTCCACCTACGAGCAGTACTTC CASSHGQLSTYEQYF
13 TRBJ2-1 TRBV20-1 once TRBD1 TGCAGTGCCTGGACAGGCTCCTACAATGAGCAGTTCTTC CSAWTGSYNEQFF
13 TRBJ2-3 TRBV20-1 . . TGCAGTGCTAGGGCAGCGGTAACAGATACGCAGTATTTT CSARAAVTDTQYF
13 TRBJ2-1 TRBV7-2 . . TGTGCCAGCAGCCCTGACAGGCTCGATGAGCAGTTCTTC CASSPDRLDEQFF
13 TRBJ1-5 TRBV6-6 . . TGTGCCAGCAGTTACGAAAATTCTCAGCCCCAGCATTTT CASSYENSQPQHF